One and the same sample provided the 23 T cell receptor beta chains below, sequenced in a study of prognosis after radiotherapy for stage I lung cancer. Amplification of TCR beta CDR3 from genomic DNA used two-round multiplex PCR. First-round PCR used primers specific to each TRBV and TRBJ gene. MiXCR, run by TCRdb on the multiplex PCR reads, gives a single entry per CDR3 protein. The sample yields 14,000 or so distinct CDR3 sequences, roughly a third seen once. The source was PBMCs, collected before or after stereotactic body radiation therapy (not recorded which). These receptors originate from a donor aged 50 or older with non-small cell lung cancer.

Sample share makes this clonotype medium-sized (0.01 to 0.1%). The J gene is TRBJ2-2, the V gene TRBV5-1; perhaps D is TRBD1 or TRBD2 (5 bases each). The germline gives CDR1 SGHRS, CDR2 YFSETQ. Trimming shortened V by 5 bases and J by 6 bases, and 17 bases separated the two germline ends. The CDR3 totals 15 residues. The CDR3, as DNA: TGCGCCAGCAGGCCTTGGGACGGCGCTTCCGGGGAGCTGTTTTTT. Translating it yields CASRPWDGASGELFF.

By frequency in the sample, this clonotype is medium-sized. The V call is TRBV5-1, the J call TRBJ1-5; D remains ambiguous. V lost 2 bases to trimming and J lost 4 bases, with 7 bases between them. The germline V gene has CDR1 SGHRS and CDR2 YFSETQ. This CDR3 has 13 residues. Here the CDR3 DNA reads TGCGCCAGCAGCTTACGGGGAAATCAGCCCCAGCATTTT. Translated: CASSLRGNQPQHF.

At least ten counts were recorded for this clonotype. This chain joins TRBV5-1 and TRBJ1-1; D remains unclear. V was pared by 0 bases and J by 4 bases, with 10 bases between. The CDR3 totals 14 residues. Germline V CDR1 and CDR2: SGHRS, YFSETQ. CDR3 in amino acids: CASSLEDQITEAFF. CDR3 in DNA: TGCGCCAGCAGCTTGGAAGACCAAATCACTGAAGCTTTCTTT.

This clonotype showed up many times. The rearrangement joins TRBV4-2 to TRBJ2-7, with 10 nucleotides matching TRBD1. The J segment lost 0 bases and the V segment lost 1 base, leaving 3 bases of the junction unmatched. The germline gives CDR1 LGHNA, CDR2 YNFKEQ. The CDR3 covers 16 residues. The CDR3 nucleotides are TGTGCCAGCAGCCAAGGAGGACAGGGGGTCTCCTACGAGCAGTACTTC. Its translation is CASSQGGQGVSYEQYF.

This clonotype was found many times. The V call is TRBV3-1, the J call TRBJ2-1; D is possibly TRBD2 (6 bases). V lost 5 bases, J lost 9 bases, and 26 bases lay in between. Germline V gene sequence: CDR1 LGHDT, CDR2 YNNKEL (reference sequence). The CDR3 contains 17 residues. This CDR3 is CASSSPFSGVPDSEQFF. The CDR3 DNA reads TGTGCCAGCAGCTCGCCGTTTAGCGGCGTACCCGATAGTGAGCAGTTCTTC.

This clonotype was found many times. This chain's CDR3 is CASSGLSGTYHGYTF. CDR3 in DNA: TGTGCCAGCAGCGGCCTCTCCGGGACCTACCATGGCTACACCTTC. The genes are TRBV11-2 and TRBJ1-2; D is possibly TRBD1 (5 bases). The V end lost 5 bases, the J end lost 6 bases, and 19 bases lay between the germline ends. CDR3 size: 15 residues. CDR1 is SGHAT and CDR2 is FQNNGV in the germline V gene.

The rearrangement joins TRBV24-1 to TRBJ1-5, with a weak D call TRBD1 (5 bases). The CDR3 extends over 14 amino acids. The germline V gene has CDR1 KGHDR and CDR2 SFDVKD. The germline V and J ends were trimmed by 5 bases and 7 bases, with 14 bases remaining between them. The CDR3 DNA is TGTGCCACCAGTGTGGCAGGGACGGCGCAGCCCCAGCATTTT. Its protein product is CATSVAGTAQPQHF.

Comments on this clonotype: This may arise from a read error, as a much more abundant clone is one base away. The rearrangement joins TRBV4-1 to TRBJ2-3; unclear D gene. The CDR3 is made up of 13 amino acids. Germline-derived CDR1 and CDR2 are MGHRA and YSYEKL. CDR3 residues: CDSSQDPEYPQYF. For the CDR3, the DNA is TGCGACAGCAGCCAAGATCCGGAGTACCCGCAGTATTTT.

This clonotype is deemed medium-sized (0.01 to 0.1%). This chain connects TRBV29-1 to TRBJ2-1; 12 positions match TRBD2. V gave up 6 bases and J gave up 2 bases; unmatched junction bases: 2. The CDR3 is 14 amino acids. Germline V gene sequence: CDR1 SQVTM, CDR2 ANQGSEA. This chain's CDR3 is CSVPSGGAYNEQFF. The CDR3 DNA reads as TGCAGCGTACCTAGCGGGGGGGCCTACAATGAGCAGTTCTTC.

This clonotype was counted at least ten times. The chain couples TRBV7-8 to TRBJ2-3; TRBD2 matches at 9 bases. This CDR3 is built from 17 residues. The germline V gene encodes CDR1 SGHVS and CDR2 FQNEAQ. The ends lost 5 bases at V and 4 bases at J; junction bases unmatched: 13. CDR3 residues: CASSPLLAGELADTQYF. The CDR3 DNA follows: TGTGCCAGCAGCCCATTGTTAGCGGGAGAGTTGGCAGATACGCAGTATTTT.

This clonotype was counted a single time. A far bigger clonotype differs at one base, so this is likely a read error. This chain connects TRBV15 to TRBJ1-2; 8 bases fit TRBD1. This CDR3 region has 15 residues. Germline CDR1 reads LNHNV; CDR2 reads YYDKDF (reference sequence). Losses at the gene ends were 10 bases for V and 4 bases for J; bases not matched to a gene: 14. For the CDR3, the DNA is TGTGCCAGCAGTGAAAATACCACAGGGGGCTATGGCTACACCTTC. Its translation: CASSENTTGGYGYTF.

This clonotype was found many times. The V gene is TRBV28, the J gene TRBJ2-6, with D possibly matching TRBD2 (5 bases). The CDR3 is 15 residues long. With 9 bases removed from V and 0 bases from J, the gap between germline ends came to 12 bases. Per the germline V gene, CDR1 is MDHEN and CDR2 is SYDVKM. The CDR3 bases are TGTGCCAGTTCCGACTACAACTCTGGGGCCAACGTCCTGACTTTC. Translating it yields CASSDYNSGANVLTF.

There are many counts of this clonotype. The gene calls are TRBV20-1 and TRBJ1-1; no clear D gene. The germline V gene encodes CDR1 DFQATT and CDR2 SNEGSKA (reference sequence). The length of the CDR3 is 11 residues. The CDR3 loop is CRGSAYTEAFF. The CDR3 DNA reads as TGCAGGGGGTCTGCATACACTGAAGCTTTCTTT.

This clonotype was recorded many times. The chain has TRBV10-3 and TRBJ1-2; D gene uncertain. Germline V lookup: CDR1 ENHRY, CDR2 SYGVKD. The CDR3 loop spans 12 amino acids. The ends were cut back, 8 bases at V and 3 bases at J, with 10 bases in the middle. DNA for the CDR3: TGTGCCATCGCCGACATATACTATGGCTACACCTTC. Its protein product is CAIADIYYGYTF.

Notes on this clonotype: The junction differs from germline at one of its ends, possibly a read error. This chain links TRBV6-1 with TRBJ2-7; weak D call: TRBD1 (6 bases). Germline CDR1 and CDR2: MNHNS and SASEGT. The CDR3 is made up of 14 amino acids. CDR3 residues: CASSLGALAYVQYF. For the CDR3, the DNA is TGCGCCAGCTCCCTGGGGGCCCTAGCATACGTGCAGTACTTC.

Points on this clonotype: This sequence is one base from a far larger clone and is likely a read error. V usage is TRBV12-3 or TRBV12-4 and J usage is TRBJ2-3, with D hard to call. This CDR3 region has 16 residues. V gave up 3 bases and J gave up 4 bases, with 17 bases separating them. The CDR3 DNA sequence: TGTGCCAGCAGTTTTGGTGACCGAGGCTTGGCAGATACGCAGTATTTT. Translating gives CASSFGDRGLADTQYF.

About this clonotype: A read error is possible here, since a much larger clone lies one base away. The chain couples TRBV5-7 to TRBJ2-3; no definite D call. TRBV5-7 is recorded as an ORF, its role being uncertain. This CDR3 spans 11 amino acids. CDR3 nucleotide sequence: TGTGCCATCAGCCGGGCAGATACGCAGTATTTT. As protein: CAISRADTQYF.

This clonotype was detected ten times or more. The chain has TRBV6-1 and TRBJ2-5, with D possibly being TRBD2 (5 bases). Trimming cost V 6 bases and J 7 bases, with 15 bases left between them. Germline V gene data show CDR1 as MNHNS and CDR2 as SASEGT. The CDR3 contains 13 residues. The CDR3 sequence: CASSQLEAGTQYF. The CDR3 nucleotides are TGTGCCAGCAGCCAACTAGAGGCGGGGACCCAGTACTTC.

The chain joins TRBV28 to TRBJ2-7, with 8 bases lining up with TRBD2. Trimming took 6 bases from V and 5 from J; bases not matched to a gene: 21. The germline V gene encodes CDR1 MDHEN and CDR2 SYDVKM. The CDR3 totals 18 residues. CDR3 bases: TGTGCCAGCAGCCAACCGGGGCGGGGCGGGAGGCGTGGGCACGAGCAGTACTTC. It is translated as CASSQPGRGGRRGHEQYF.

This clonotype is deemed medium-sized. The chain recombines TRBV12-3 or TRBV12-4 with TRBJ1-6; no reliable D call. The CDR3 totals 13 residues. V lost 1 base, J lost 7 bases, and 5 bases lay in between. DNA for the CDR3: TGTGCCAGCAGTTTAGTGGCCAATTCACCCCTCCACTTT. It translates to CASSLVANSPLHF.

The V gene is TRBV30, the J gene TRBJ2-1, with 10 bases identical to TRBD2. The V segment lost 4 bases and the J segment 10 bases; nucleotides outside the gene matches: 10. CDR1 is GTSNPN, CDR2 SVGIG, per germline (reference sequence). The CDR3 loop spans 14 amino acids. The CDR3 sequence is CAWTRSGGAKEQFF. The CDR3 nucleotides read TGTGCCTGGACAAGAAGCGGGGGGGCAAAGGAGCAGTTCTTC.

In this sample, this clonotype turned up a few times. This may be a read error, as it is one base from a much larger clone. This sequence joins TRBV18 and TRBJ1-1; D uncertain. CDR3 length equals 13 residues. Germline V gene lookup returns CDR1 KGHSH and CDR2 LQKENI. V was clipped by 0 bases and J by 5 bases, with 7 bases between them. The CDR3 bases are TGTGCCAGCTCACCACCGGTGGCGACTGAAGCTTTCTTT. Amino acids: CASSPPVATEAFF.

This clonotype has ten or more counts. V usage is TRBV2 and J usage is TRBJ2-7; D not resolved. This CDR3 is 13 amino acids long. The V gene lost 8 bases and the J gene lost 5 bases, with 16 bases spanning the gap. Germline CDR1 and CDR2: SNHLY and FYNNEI. The CDR3 DNA is TGTGCCAGCTCTGTCCGCGAGACCCACGAGCAGTACTTC. This encodes CASSVRETHEQYF.